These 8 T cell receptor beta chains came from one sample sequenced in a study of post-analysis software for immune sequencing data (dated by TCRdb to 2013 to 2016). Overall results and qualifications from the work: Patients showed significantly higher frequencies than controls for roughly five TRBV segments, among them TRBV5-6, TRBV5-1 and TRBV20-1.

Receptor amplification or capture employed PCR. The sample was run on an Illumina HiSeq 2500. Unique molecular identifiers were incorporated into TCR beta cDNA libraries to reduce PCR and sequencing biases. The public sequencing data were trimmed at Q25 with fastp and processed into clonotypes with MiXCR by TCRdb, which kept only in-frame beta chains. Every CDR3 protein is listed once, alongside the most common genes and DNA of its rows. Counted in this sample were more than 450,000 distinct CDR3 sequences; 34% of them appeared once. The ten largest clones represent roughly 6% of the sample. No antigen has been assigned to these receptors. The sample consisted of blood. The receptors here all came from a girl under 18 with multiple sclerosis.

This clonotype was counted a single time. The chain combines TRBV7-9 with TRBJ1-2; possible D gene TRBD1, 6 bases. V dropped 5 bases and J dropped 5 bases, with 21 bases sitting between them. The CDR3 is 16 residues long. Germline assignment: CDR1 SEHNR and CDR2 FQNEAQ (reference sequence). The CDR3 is CASSPSGGGGWYGYTF. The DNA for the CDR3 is TGTGCCAGCAGCCCAAGCGGTGGTGGGGGCTGGTATGGCTACACCTTC.

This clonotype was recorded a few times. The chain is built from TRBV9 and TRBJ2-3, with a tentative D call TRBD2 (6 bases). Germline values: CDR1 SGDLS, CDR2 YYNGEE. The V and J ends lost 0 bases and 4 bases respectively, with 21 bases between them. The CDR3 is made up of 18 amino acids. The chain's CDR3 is CASSVGRSASELADTQYF. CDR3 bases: TGTGCCAGCAGCGTAGGGAGGTCGGCTAGCGAATTGGCAGATACGCAGTATTTT.

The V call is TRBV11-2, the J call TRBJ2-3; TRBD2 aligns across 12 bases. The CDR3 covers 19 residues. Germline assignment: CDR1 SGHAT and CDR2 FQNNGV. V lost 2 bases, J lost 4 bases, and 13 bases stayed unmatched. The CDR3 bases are TGTGCCAGCAGCTTAAGGGGGCTAGCGGGGGGGCCTCGTGCAGATACGCAGTATTTT. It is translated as CASSLRGLAGGPRADTQYF.

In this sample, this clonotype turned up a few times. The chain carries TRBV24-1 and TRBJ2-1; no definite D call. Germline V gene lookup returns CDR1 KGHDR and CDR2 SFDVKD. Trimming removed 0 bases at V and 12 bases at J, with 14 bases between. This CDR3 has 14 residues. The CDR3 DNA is TGTGCCACCAGTGATTTGGACCTGGATTTTGGGCAGTTCTTC. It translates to CATSDLDLDFGQFF.

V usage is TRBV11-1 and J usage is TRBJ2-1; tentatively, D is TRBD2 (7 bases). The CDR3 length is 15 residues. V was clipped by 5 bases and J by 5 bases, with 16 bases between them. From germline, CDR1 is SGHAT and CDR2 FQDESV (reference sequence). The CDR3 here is CASSLRGGRHNEQFF. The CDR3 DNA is TGTGCCAGCAGCCTACGCGGGGGCCGACACAATGAGCAGTTCTTC.

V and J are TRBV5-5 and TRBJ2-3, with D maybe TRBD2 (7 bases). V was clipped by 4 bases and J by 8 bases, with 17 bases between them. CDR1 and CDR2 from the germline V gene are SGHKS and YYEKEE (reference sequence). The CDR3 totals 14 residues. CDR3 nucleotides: TGTGCCAGCAGCGATCCGCGGGGGCTAGCTACGCAGTATTTT. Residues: CASSDPRGLATQYF.

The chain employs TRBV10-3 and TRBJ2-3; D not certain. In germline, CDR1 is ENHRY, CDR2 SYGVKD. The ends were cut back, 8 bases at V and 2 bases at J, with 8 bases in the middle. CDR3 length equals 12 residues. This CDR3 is CAIGFSTDTQYF. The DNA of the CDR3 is TGTGCCATCGGCTTTTCCACAGATACGCAGTATTTT.

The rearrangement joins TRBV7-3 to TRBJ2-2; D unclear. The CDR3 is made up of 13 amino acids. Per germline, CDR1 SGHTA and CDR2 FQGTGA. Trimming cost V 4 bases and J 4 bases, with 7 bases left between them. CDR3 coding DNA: TGTGCCAGCAGCTCGGACCTCACCGGGGAGCTGTTTTTT. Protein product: CASSSDLTGELFF.